This TCR beta chain was documented in a study of T cell repertoires in aging, cancer and after chemotherapy. General observations from the study: Rebound thymic output was suggested by rising median generation probability during chemotherapy in each cancer cohort.

Rearranged V-D-J TRB sequences were amplified with a mixed TRB-A/B primer pool. Using its own MiXCR run on the multiplex PCR reads, TCRdb lists one record per CDR3 protein. The top ten hold 25% to 30% of the sample, which has about 2,200 distinct CDR3 sequences, roughly 34% seen once. CDR3 length equals 17 residues. From germline, CDR1 is LNHDA and CDR2 SQIVND (reference sequence). V lost 1 base, J lost 0 bases, and 13 bases lay in between. The template was genomic DNA from peripheral blood, not RNA. This clonotype has just a few counts. Its target is unknown. This chain links TRBV19 with TRBJ2-1; tentative D call: TRBD2 (5 bases). The material sequenced was blood. This receptor was identified in a human donor with a solid tumor. CDR3 coding DNA: TGTGCCAGTAGTATAGGGGCTAGCTGGAGCTCCTACAATGAGCAGTTCTTC. It specifies CASSIGASWSSYNEQFF. Drawing the rest from reference TRBV19 and TRBJ2-1, the complete variable domain is DGGITQSPKYLFRKEGQNVTLSCEQNLNHDAMYWYRQDPGQGLRLIYYSQIVNDFQKGDIAEGYSVSREKKESFPLTVTSAQKNPTAFYLCASSIGASWSSYNEQFFGPGTRLTVL.